The source of this T cell receptor beta chain is a study of OX40 agonist ivuxolimab in advanced cancers. Whole-study findings and limits: What antigens the expanded peripheral T cells recognized was never established. Blood T cells, both CD4+ and CD8+, expanded clonally by week 6 at 0.1 to 3.0 mg/kg. More expanded clones were seen, on average, in CD8+ T cells than in CD4+.

Concerning this clone itself: Its antigen is still unknown.

Systemic immunosuppression or autoimmune disease history was grounds to exclude patients. Clones were read by immunoSEQ multiplex PCR, and TCRdb kept only the in-frame ones, dropping some. The sample includes about 64,000 clones, around four fifths of them seen just once. Trimming took 3 bases from V and 4 from J; bases not matched to a gene: 10. The CDR3 length is 18 residues. The germline V gene encodes CDR1 MNHEY and CDR2 SMNVEV (reference sequence). The rearrangement joins TRBV27 to TRBJ2-1, with 12 bases aligning to TRBD1. Sequencing was performed on CD4+ or CD8+ T cells sorted from blood, taken in a trial of the OX40 agonist ivuxolimab. The sequence was collected from an adult with an advanced solid tumor such as melanoma, head and neck, liver or kidney cancer. CDR3 nucleotide sequence: TGTGCCAGCAGTTTGGGGGGACAGGGGGCGGGTAGGTACAATGAGCAGTTCTTC. Its translation: CASSLGGQGAGRYNEQFF.